Sequencing of this T cell receptor beta chain was carried out in a study of blood T cell repertoires in COVID-19. Across the study: Both acute and convalescent COVID-19 samples were obtained from the United States, Italy and Spain. PBMCs, B-cell-depleted T cells, or T cells were the source of the cDNA or gDNA that made up the material.

V lost 1 base to trimming and J lost 2 bases; unmatched junction nucleotides: 7. The germline V gene encodes CDR1 SGHNT and CDR2 YENEEA. The CDR3 contains 17 residues. Authors' data handling: Estimation of nucleated cell counts relied on the amplification of reference gene primers. The method was immunoSEQ multiplex PCR; TCRdb's version includes in-frame clones alone and lacks a portion of them. From that table come the V and J calls and clone size; the DNA was used to work out D and trimming. The sample carries under 200,000 clones, roughly nine tenths recorded once. The source is a woman aged 55-69 years with COVID-19, enrolled during active disease. The rearrangement links TRBV11-3 to TRBJ2-3; 9 nucleotides match TRBD2. The sample comprised peripheral blood. Here the CDR3 DNA reads TGTGCCAGCAGCTTAGTCCTAGCGGGAACTTACACAGATACGCAGTATTTT. Translation: CASSLVLAGTYTDTQYF.